The 22 T cell receptor beta chains below were found in one sample sequenced in a study of blood T cell repertoires in COVID-19. Repertoires were generated with immunoSEQ multiplex PCR, while TCRdb's copy carries only in-frame clones and drops some. The sample yields some 150,000 clones, 84% seen once. The material sequenced was peripheral blood. These receptors were obtained from a human donor in a cohort sampled during active COVID-19.

This clone was counted only a few times. V and J are TRBV6-2 or TRBV6-3 and TRBJ1-5, with no clear D. The CDR3 totals 13 residues. V lost 3 bases to trimming and J lost 0 bases, with 3 bases between them. The germline CDR1 and CDR2 sequences are MNHEY and SVGEGT. The CDR3, as DNA: TGTGCCAGCAGTTATTATAGCAATCAGCCCCAGCATTTT. Translation gives CASSYYSNQPQHF.

CDR3 sequence: CSGSGAIGTDTQYF. Here the CDR3 DNA reads TGCAGCGGATCAGGGGCGATCGGCACAGATACGCAGTATTTT. This sequence joins TRBV29-1 and TRBJ2-3; perhaps TRBD1 as D (6 bases). Germline CDR1 SQVTM, CDR2 ANQGSEA. The ends were cut back, 7 bases at V and 1 base at J, with 15 bases in the middle. This CDR3 is 14 amino acids long.

V usage is TRBV6-1 and J usage is TRBJ2-3; 7 nucleotides align to TRBD2. The junction had 11 bases not matched to a gene; V was cut back by 4 bases and J by 4 bases. The CDR3 totals 16 residues. Germline V gives CDR1 MNHNS, CDR2 SASEGT. DNA for the CDR3: TGTGCCAGCAGTGGAGTGATCAGGGAGGGATCAGATACGCAGTATTTT. It codes for CASSGVIREGSDTQYF.

This clone was found many times. The chain is built from TRBV20-1 and TRBJ1-5, with TRBD1 matching 7 bases. The CDR3 spans 13 residues. V was pared by 3 bases and J by 8 bases, with 7 bases of the junction left unmatched. Per the germline V gene, CDR1 is DFQATT and CDR2 is SNEGSKA (reference sequence). CDR3 residues: CSASPTGLEPQHF. DNA for the CDR3: TGCAGTGCTAGTCCGACAGGGTTGGAGCCCCAGCATTTT.

This chain connects TRBV11-3 to TRBJ2-3; a weak D match, TRBD1 (8 bases). CDR3 size: 14 residues. Per germline, CDR1 SGHNT and CDR2 YENEEA. V lost 5 bases and J lost 9, with 18 bases in between. CDR3 in DNA: TGTGCCAGCAGCGCGGACAGGGAGGGAGGCACGCAGTATTTT. Protein product: CASSADREGGTQYF.

The V gene is TRBV28, the J gene TRBJ2-2, with 7 bases that match TRBD1. The V segment lost 5 bases and the J segment 5 bases; nucleotides outside the gene matches: 8. This CDR3 is built from 15 residues. The germline V gene encodes CDR1 MDHEN and CDR2 SYDVKM. The CDR3 sequence: CASSPGQARTGELFF. The DNA for the CDR3 is TGTGCCAGCAGTCCTGGACAGGCTCGTACCGGGGAGCTGTTTTTT.

This chain joins TRBV7-9 and TRBJ2-5; D perhaps matches TRBD2 (6 bases). Trimming stripped 5 bases from V and 3 bases from J, with 16 bases between. CDR1 and CDR2 (germline): SEHNR, FQNEAQ (reference sequence). This CDR3 has 15 residues. The chain's CDR3 is CASSHRDWGEETQYF. The CDR3 DNA sequence: TGTGCCAGCAGCCATAGGGACTGGGGCGAAGAGACCCAGTACTTC.

This clone has only one observation. The chain combines TRBV5-1 with TRBJ2-5; 7 nucleotides line up with TRBD1. This CDR3 contains 14 residues. CDR1 SGHRS and CDR2 YFSETQ come from the germline V gene. V lost 3 bases, J lost 2 bases, and 4 bases stayed unmatched. CDR3 nucleotide sequence: TGCGCCAGCAGCTCAGGGACAGCACAAGAGACCCAGTACTTC. Its protein product is CASSSGTAQETQYF.

This clone was recorded a few times. CDR3 DNA sequence: TGTGCCAGCAGTGAGAGGGGGGGGCGCCTCAAGACCCAGTACTTC. Its translation is CASSERGGRLKTQYF. The V and J genes are TRBV6-1 and TRBJ2-5; possibly TRBD2 for D (7 bases). In germline, CDR1 is MNHNS, CDR2 SASEGT. The CDR3 length is 15 residues. Trimming removed 3 bases from V and 6 bases from J, with 17 bases in between.

CDR3 loop: CASRDGVGQPQHF. The CDR3 coding sequence is TGTGCCAGTAGAGACGGGGTGGGTCAGCCCCAGCATTTT. This chain joins TRBV19 and TRBJ1-5; D call uncertain. Trimming cost V 6 bases and J 6 bases, with 12 bases left between them. The germline gives CDR1 LNHDA, CDR2 SQIVND (reference sequence). This CDR3 is 13 amino acids long.

The chain uses TRBV20-1 and TRBJ2-5; D is ambiguous. The CDR3 covers 10 residues. With 8 bases removed from V and 2 bases from J, the gap between germline ends came to 6 bases. Germline V gives CDR1 DFQATT, CDR2 SNEGSKA (reference sequence). In nucleotides, the CDR3 is TGCAGTTACGGGCAAGAGACCCAGTACTTC. This sequence encodes CSYGQETQYF.

V usage is TRBV11-2 and J usage is TRBJ1-5; D gene unclear. The CDR3 is 13 residues long. The germline gives CDR1 SGHAT, CDR2 FQNNGV. Trimming removed 1 base at V and 4 bases at J, with 5 bases between. CDR3 residues: CASSLARNQPQHF. Here the CDR3 DNA reads TGTGCCAGCAGCTTAGCGAGGAATCAGCCCCAGCATTTT.

The V call is TRBV7-3, the J call TRBJ2-2; D may be TRBD2 (5 bases). The germline V gene encodes CDR1 SGHTA and CDR2 FQGTGA. This CDR3 comprises 15 residues. Between the trimmed V and J ends, which lost 6 bases and 3 bases, there was a span of 14 bases. The CDR3 sequence is CASRAGHTDTGELFF. In nucleotides, the CDR3 is TGTGCCAGCAGGGCGGGCCACACTGACACCGGGGAGCTGTTTTTT.

V and J are TRBV5-1 and TRBJ1-4, with TRBD1 matching over 9 bases. Germline V gives CDR1 SGHRS, CDR2 YFSETQ. The trim removed 2 bases at V and 0 bases at J, leaving 5 bases unmatched. The CDR3 has 17 amino acids. CDR3 in amino acids: CASSFRRQGATNEKLFF. The CDR3 bases are TGCGCCAGCAGCTTCCGACGACAGGGGGCAACTAATGAAAAACTGTTTTTT.

CDR3 nucleotide sequence: TGTGCCAGCAGCCCCCTTACTAGCGGGGGGAGCAATGAGCAGTTCTTC. Translation: CASSPLTSGGSNEQFF. The chain is built from TRBV7-3 and TRBJ2-1; 12 bases match TRBD2. V dropped 5 bases and J dropped 6; count of bases not matched to a gene: 8. CDR3 length: 16 residues. Germline values: CDR1 SGHTA, CDR2 FQGTGA.

There are a few counts of this clone. The chain combines TRBV3-1 (or the pseudogene TRBV3-2) with TRBJ2-1; 10 bases align to TRBD1. The CDR3 extends over 15 amino acids. Per the germline V gene, CDR1 is LGHDT and CDR2 is YNNKEL (reference sequence). Unmatched junction bases numbered 7, after V lost 4 bases and J lost 7 bases. The CDR3 protein is CASSPRQGAVNEQFF. The DNA of the CDR3 is TGTGCCAGCAGCCCGCGACAGGGGGCGGTTAATGAGCAGTTCTTC.

The chain combines TRBV28 with TRBJ2-7, with D possibly being TRBD1 (6 bases). The CDR3 spans 14 residues. V was cut by 2 bases and J by 5 bases, with 13 bases left in between. The germline CDR1 and CDR2 sequences are MDHEN and SYDVKM. The CDR3 spells CASSLRTAHNEQYF. DNA for the CDR3: TGTGCCAGCAGTTTAAGGACAGCCCATAACGAGCAGTACTTC.

V and J are TRBV25-1 and TRBJ2-7; perhaps TRBD1 as D (5 bases). Germline V gives CDR1 MGHDK, CDR2 SYGVNS. V was trimmed by 3 bases and J by 6 bases, leaving 6 bases between them. CDR3 length: 11 residues. CDR3 in amino acids: CASSDTGEQYF. The CDR3 DNA sequence: TGTGCCAGCAGTGATACAGGCGAGCAGTACTTC.

The chain has TRBV5-1 and TRBJ1-1; maybe TRBD1 (6 bases). Germline CDR1 and CDR2: SGHRS and YFSETQ. The CDR3 extends over 14 amino acids. Trimming took off 2 bases at V and 4 bases at J, with 12 bases between the two ends. The CDR3: CASSLAGVGTEAFF. The CDR3, as DNA: TGCGCCAGCAGCTTAGCAGGGGTGGGCACTGAAGCTTTCTTT.

The chain links TRBV5-1 to TRBJ2-7; 9 bases fit TRBD1. After removal of 3 bases from V and 6 bases from J, the junction contained 13 bases not matched to a gene. Germline CDR1 reads SGHRS; CDR2 reads YFSETQ. CDR3 length: 16 amino acids. The CDR3, as DNA: TGCGCCAGCAGCTGGGGGGCGCGGACAGGGGCGTTCGAGCAGTACTTC. This translates into CASSWGARTGAFEQYF.

As to this clone: The same CDR3 is also encoded by other DNA sequences in this sample. V and J are TRBV19 and TRBJ1-2; D is ambiguous. Germline lookup yields CDR1 LNHDA and CDR2 SQIVND (reference sequence). This CDR3 is 14 amino acids long. Trimming cost V 1 base and J 0 bases, with 6 bases left between them. CDR3 sequence (DNA): TGTGCCAGTAGTATAGGAGGGACTAACTATGGCTACACCTTC. This gives the protein CASSIGGTNYGYTF.

The V call is TRBV10-3, the J call TRBJ2-7; D is perhaps TRBD2 (6 bases). Germline V CDR1 and CDR2: ENHRY, SYGVKD. Trimming left V 2 bases short and J 3 bases short, with 11 bases between. This CDR3 comprises 14 residues. The CDR3 sequence is CAISEGGTFYEQYF. As DNA, the CDR3 is TGTGCCATCAGTGAGGGGGGGACCTTCTACGAGCAGTACTTC.